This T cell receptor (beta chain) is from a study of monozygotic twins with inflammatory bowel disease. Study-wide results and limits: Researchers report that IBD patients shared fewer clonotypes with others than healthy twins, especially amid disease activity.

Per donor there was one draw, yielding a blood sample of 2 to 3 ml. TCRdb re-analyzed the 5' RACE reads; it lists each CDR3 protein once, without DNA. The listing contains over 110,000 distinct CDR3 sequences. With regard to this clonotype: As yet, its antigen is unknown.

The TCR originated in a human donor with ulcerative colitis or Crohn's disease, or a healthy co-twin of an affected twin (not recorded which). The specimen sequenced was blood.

The CDR3 here is CASSYGWTEETQYF. The chain has TRBV6-5 and TRBJ2-5. This CDR3 comprises 14 residues. CDR1 and CDR2 from the germline V gene are MNHEY and SVGAGI.